Given below is one T cell receptor beta chain in context. What antigen it recognizes has not been identified. Per-base quality was not reported, and no clone a single base away is much larger than it. Healthy HIV-negative adults with no recently reported acute infections or vaccinations were included as donors. Only Caucasian adults living in Nashville, Tennessee, USA were represented among the donors. Magnetic negative selection was used to enrich CD4+ T cells, after which naive cells were positively selected on CD45RA and the negative fraction became the memory subset. Blood was collected by leukapheresis, and PBMCs were isolated by Ficoll-Histopaque density gradient centrifugation and then cryopreserved in liquid nitrogen vapor phase. Analytical flow cytometry was used to check the purity and quantity of each magnetically sorted T cell population. From each sorted fraction, genomic DNA was isolated and quantified by UV absorbance on a Nanodrop 2000c.

TCR CDR3 regions were amplified from genomic DNA by multiplex PCR using the deep immunoSEQ assay. For each cell subset, the extracted genomic DNA was distributed evenly across all wells of several immunoSEQ 96-well plates, and each plate served as one replicate. Each replicate PCR for sorted subsets received approximately 220 ng genomic DNA, equal to around 32,000 T cell genomes. Purified libraries were quantified with a Qubit 3.0 fluorometer, sized on a Bioanalyzer 2100, and re-quantified with the KAPA Library Quantification kit. Every immunoSEQ 96-well plate was sequenced on a separate single-read 150-cycle Illumina NextSeq 550 flow cell. In the authors' own workflow: Because only junctional sequences without quality scores were contained in the immunoSEQ output, filtering matching that applied to full-length reads could not be performed. Sequences were annotated with PyIR, a Python wrapper for IgBLAST v1.9, using IMGT germline references to assign V/J genes and CDR3. Reads were filtered out if the reads had weak V/J assignments (E-value above 1e-6), no CDR3, stop codons, out-of-frame junctions, or ambiguous translated residues. V3J clonotypes were defined by identical inferred V gene, J gene, and CDR3 amino acid sequence. The percentage overlap between two repertoires was calculated by dividing the number of shared unique clonotypes by the size of the smaller repertoire. Repertoire richness was assessed with RTK rarefaction, the Chao1 estimator, and Recon v2.1 estimates of unobserved clonotypes. For all TCRbeta clonotypes obtained by the gDNA method from a few donors, generation probabilities were computed with OLGA. TCRdb mirrors the immuneACCESS table, restricted to in-frame sequences. Some clones are absent from its copies; in checked studies, under half trace to an unresolved V gene, and the reason for the others is unknown. For V, J and clone size, that table is used; D and trimming come from the DNA. Across this sample there are approximately 2.1 million clones, with 93% seen only once. The ten largest account for under 0.45% of the sample.

Taken from the germline V gene, the CDR1 and CDR2 loops are MDHEN and SYDVKM. V is cut back by 3 bases and J by 4 bases, with 7 bases in the junction unmatched. Its CDR3 holds 15 amino acids, cysteine through phenylalanine. The entry retains the CDR3 DNA only, 45 bases that are in frame from base 1. The sample originates from a study of shared clonotypes between healthy human individuals (TCRdb year 2020). Turning to the overall study: A few men and two women, aged 18 to 49 years, made up the cohort. For each donor, CD4 naive and CD4 memory were each given three plates, CD8 naive was given two plates, and CD8 memory was given one plate. The study deeply sequenced blood TCR repertoires of about 5 healthy adults to estimate repertoire size and the extent of clonotype sharing between individuals. To increase sequencing depth and limit assay-specific biases, TCR repertoire library preparation and sequencing were carried out by different laboratories using diverse techniques. Leukapheresis yielded between about 0.85 and 9 billion PBMCs per donor.

Broad study findings and their caveats: Larger estimated clonotype richness was generally found for naive subsets than for memory subsets. Sampling was restricted to blood, and TCR repertoires in tissue are likely to differ from TCR repertoires in blood. When a handful of donors were compared, the shared fraction of clonotypes was around 4.6% for naive CD4, approximately 3.3% for naive CD8, about 2.5% for memory CD4, and about 0.36% for memory CD8. Pairwise subsampling indicated that sequencing depth was expected to affect the degree of clonotype sharing among donors. Because the study included only a small number of donors, the genetic and exposure-history diversity represented was limited. Higher generation probabilities were observed for clonotypes shared by all four sorted-subset donors than for non-shared clonotypes. Incomplete sequencing was indicated by rarefaction of sorted-subset datasets, despite the large sequencing depth.

The sequence came from a man between 18 and 29 years old in good health. Some clones in this sample may be carry-over from other donors' samples. The chain is encoded by TRBV28 joined to TRBJ2-3; 7 bases in between match TRBD2. Sample: naive CD4+ T cells from PBMCs. The cell subset or site label, as the study defines it: CD45RA+ positively selected. CDR3 sequence: CASSLASGNPDTQYF. The nucleotide sequence is TGTGCCAGCAGTTTGGCGAGCGGGAACCCAGATACGCAGTATTTT.